These 23 T cell receptor beta chains were all obtained from the same sample, sequenced in a study of T cells in Graves' hyperthyroidism and ophthalmopathy. What was amplified from RNA transcripts were TCR beta CDR3 regions. During a first-round RT-PCR of the TCR CDR3, the HTBI primer set was used. TCRdb itself ran the multiplex PCR reads through MiXCR, one entry per CDR3 protein. The top ten hold about a quarter of the sample, which has about 99,000 distinct CDR3 sequences, over 45% seen once. Sequencing input: blood. Receptors were obtained from a man in his forties or fifties with Graves' hyperthyroidism.

The chain combines TRBV29-1 with TRBJ2-1; 15 bases map to TRBD2. J lost 7 bases, V lost 3 bases, and 4 bases had no gene match. Germline V gene sequence: CDR1 SQVTM, CDR2 ANQGSEA. The CDR3 loop spans 15 amino acids. The CDR3 sequence: CSVDGTSGGRNEQFF. Here the CDR3 DNA reads TGCAGCGTTGACGGGACTAGCGGGGGGCGGAATGAGCAGTTCTTC.

A note on this clonotype: One end of the junction fails to match germline, which may point to a read error. V and J are TRBV10-3 and TRBJ2-5; 9 bases align to TRBD2. The CDR3 has 18 amino acids. Germline V lookup: CDR1 ENHRY, CDR2 SYGVKD. The CDR3 reads CAVSESPRSGRLQETQYF. In DNA form, the CDR3 reads TGTGCCGTCAGTGAGTCTCCAAGGAGCGGGAGGCTCCAAGAGACCCAGTACTTC.

The chain joins TRBV7-6 to TRBJ1-5; tentative D call: TRBD1 (5 bases). This CDR3 comprises 16 residues. V lost 4 bases to trimming and J lost 4 bases, with 17 bases between them. Germline lookup yields CDR1 SGHVS and CDR2 FNYEAQ. The CDR3, as DNA: TGTGCCAGCAGCTCTACGAATGGGGGTGGTAATCAGCCCCAGCATTTT. Translated: CASSSTNGGGNQPQHF. Based on the CDR3 plus reference TRBV7-6 and TRBJ1-5, the full variable domain is GAGVSQSPRYKVTKRGQDVALRCDPISGHVSLYWYRQALGQGPEFLTYFNYEAQQDKSGLPNDRFSAERPEGSISTLTIQRTEQRDSAMYRCASSSTNGGGNQPQHFGDGTRLSIL.

The genes are TRBV2 and TRBJ1-4; TRBD1 matches 7 bases. The CDR3 sequence is 13 residues long. The junction had 4 bases not matched to a gene; V was cut back by 6 bases and J by 6 bases. Germline V gene sequence: CDR1 SNHLY, CDR2 FYNNEI. As DNA, the CDR3 is TGTGCCAGCAGAGACAGGGTGGATGAAAAACTGTTTTTT. Its protein is CASRDRVDEKLFF.

The chain employs TRBV9 and TRBJ1-2; D might be TRBD1 (5 bases). CDR1 SGDLS and CDR2 YYNGEE come from the germline V gene. V lost 3 bases and J lost 5, with 8 bases in between. This CDR3 comprises 12 residues. CDR3 in amino acids: CASSGGGYGYTF. The CDR3 DNA follows: TGTGCCAGCAGCGGGGGGGGGTATGGCTACACCTTC.

This clonotype has only a few counts. The CDR3 sequence is CASSPRREGNNEQFF. CDR3 in DNA: TGTGCCAGCTCACCTCGGCGGGAGGGGAACAATGAGCAGTTCTTC. The V gene is TRBV9, the J gene TRBJ2-1, with TRBD2 matching over 9 bases. The germline gives CDR1 SGDLS, CDR2 YYNGEE. Trimming removed 7 bases from V and 5 bases from J; junction bases left unmatched: 10. The CDR3 loop spans 15 amino acids.

This clonotype was seen many times. V is TRBV7-9 and J is TRBJ1-5; D is possibly TRBD1 (6 bases). Trimming pared 4 bases from V and 7 bases from J, leaving 8 bases between. The CDR3 runs 12 residues. Germline CDR1 is SEHNR and CDR2 is FQNEAQ (reference sequence). The chain's CDR3 is CASSWDNQPQHF. The CDR3 nucleotides are TGTGCCAGCAGCTGGGACAACCAGCCCCAGCATTTT.

This clonotype was counted only a few times. V usage is TRBV4-1 and J usage is TRBJ1-5, with D tentatively TRBD1 (6 bases). There are 16 residues in the CDR3. Between the trimmed V and J ends, which lost 1 base and 2 bases, there was a span of 12 bases. Germline CDR1 MGHRA, CDR2 YSYEKL. CDR3 nucleotides: TGCGCCAGCAGCCAAGGGTGGGGGCGCGGCAATCAGCCCCAGCATTTT. Protein sequence: CASSQGWGRGNQPQHF.

V is TRBV10-1 and J is TRBJ2-7, with D possibly being TRBD2 (7 bases). The CDR3 extends over 13 amino acids. Germline lookup yields CDR1 WNHNN and CDR2 SYGVQD (reference sequence). Trimming took off 4 bases at V and 6 bases at J, with 13 bases between the two ends. Here the CDR3 reads CASSVGGAGEQYF. In DNA, the CDR3 is TGCGCCAGCAGTGTAGGGGGGGCCGGCGAGCAGTACTTC.

This clonotype occurred a few times. The V call is TRBV3-1, the J call TRBJ2-1, with D tentatively TRBD2 (7 bases). The germline gives CDR1 LGHDT, CDR2 YNNKEL (reference sequence). The CDR3 contains 13 residues. V was cut by 7 bases and J by 4 bases, with 11 bases left in between. CDR3 DNA sequence: TGTGCCAGCAAGGGGGGGGGATACAATGAGCAGTTCTTC. The encoded protein is CASKGGGYNEQFF.

This clonotype was found many times. The genes are TRBV19 and TRBJ1-3; D is uncertain. The V end lost 2 bases, the J end lost 3 bases, and 2 bases lay between the germline ends. Germline CDR1 reads LNHDA; CDR2 reads SQIVND (reference sequence). The CDR3 runs 12 residues. CDR3 nucleotide sequence: TGTGCCAGTAGTATAAGTGGAAACACCATATATTTT. This gives the protein CASSISGNTIYF.

There are many counts of this clonotype. The V and J genes are TRBV20-1 and TRBJ2-2; D unclear. Germline V gives CDR1 DFQATT, CDR2 SNEGSKA (reference sequence). This CDR3 has 15 residues. Deletions cut 0 bases from V and 1 base from J, with 9 bases between. CDR3: CSARDRRKNTGELFF. CDR3 nucleotide sequence: TGCAGTGCTAGAGACAGACGCAAGAACACCGGGGAGCTGTTTTTT.

This clonotype has a single count. Compared with germline, one end of the junction differs, possibly owing to a read error. The chain uses TRBV20-1 and TRBJ1-2, with 7 bases that match TRBD1. There are 13 residues in the CDR3. Germline CDR1 DFQATT, CDR2 SNEGSKA (reference sequence). CDR3 nucleotide sequence: TGCAGTGCTCAATCCCGGACAGGCTATGGCGACACCTTC. Residues: CSAQSRTGYGDTF.

This clonotype has at least ten counts. The chain carries TRBV5-1 and TRBJ1-2; TRBD1 matches at 10 bases. The CDR3 extends over 15 amino acids. The V gene end was trimmed by 5 bases and the J gene end by 1 base; junction bases not matched to a gene: 5. CDR1 SGHRS and CDR2 YFSETQ come from the germline V gene. CDR3 in amino acids: CASRSGTGVNYGYTF. The CDR3 bases are TGCGCCAGCAGGTCCGGGACAGGGGTTAACTATGGCTACACCTTC.

The chain has TRBV28 and TRBJ1-3; possible D gene TRBD1, 5 bases. From germline, CDR1 is MDHEN and CDR2 SYDVKM. The length of the CDR3 is 15 residues. The ends were cut back, 3 bases at V and 2 bases at J, with 11 bases in the middle. The CDR3 coding sequence is TGTGCCAGCAGTTTGGGGCCAAGCGCTGGAAACACCATATATTTT. Protein: CASSLGPSAGNTIYF.

This clonotype appeared a single time. An end of the junction differs from the germline gene, which may be a read error. The chain recombines TRBV10-3 with TRBJ1-3, with a possible D match to TRBD1 (6 bases). Germline-derived CDR1 and CDR2 are ENHRY and SYGVKD. The CDR3 contains 15 residues. The CDR3 nucleotides read TGTGCCATCAGTCTCAGGGGATCTGCTGGAATCACCATATATTTT. This encodes CAISLRGSAGITIYF.

At least ten counts were recorded for this clonotype. The chain has TRBV11-2 and TRBJ2-5; 9 bases are a match to TRBD2. The CDR3 sequence is 18 residues long. Germline V gene data show CDR1 as SGHAT and CDR2 as FQNNGV. J was trimmed by 1 base and V by 1 base; bases with no gene match: 10. The CDR3, as DNA: TGTGCCAGCAGCTTAGGACGTCGGGGACTAGCTTCCCAAGAGACCCAGTACTTC. It translates to CASSLGRRGLASQETQYF.

This clonotype was recorded once. The chain has TRBV20-1 and TRBJ2-2; D gene ambiguous. CDR1 and CDR2 (germline): DFQATT, SNEGSKA (reference sequence). Trimming pared 2 bases from V and 9 bases from J, leaving 10 bases between. This CDR3 region has 12 residues. CDR3 bases: TGCAGTGCTAGACCTACTCTGCGGGAGCTGTTTTTT. It is translated as CSARPTLRELFF.

The sample holds many counts of this clonotype. This chain joins TRBV19 and TRBJ2-1; TRBD2 matches 10 bases. Unmatched junction bases numbered 5, after V lost 6 bases and J lost 6 bases. Germline V lookup: CDR1 LNHDA, CDR2 SQIVND (reference sequence). This CDR3 is 14 amino acids long. This CDR3 reads CASRASGSPNEQFF. The CDR3 nucleotides read TGTGCCAGTAGAGCTAGCGGGAGCCCCAATGAGCAGTTCTTC.

The chain recombines TRBV7-2 with TRBJ1-2; 7 nucleotides agree with TRBD1. Germline V gene lookup returns CDR1 SGHTA and CDR2 FQGNSA. This CDR3 region has 15 residues. Germline trimming cut 5 bases from V and 4 bases from J; bases unmatched to any gene: 10. The CDR3 is CASSKAGTEIYGYTF. CDR3 coding DNA: TGTGCCAGCAGCAAGGCGGGGACAGAGATCTATGGCTACACCTTC. Based on the CDR3 plus reference TRBV7-2 and TRBJ1-2, the full variable domain is GAGVSQSPSNKVTEKGKDVELRCDPISGHTALYWYRQSLGQGLEFLIYFQGNSAPDKSGLPSDRFSAERTGGSVSTLTIQRTQQEDSAVYLCASSKAGTEIYGYTFGSGTRLTVV.

This clonotype was seen many times. This rearrangement joins TRBV2 to TRBJ1-6; D is ambiguous. The V end was cut by 2 bases, the J end by 4 bases, with 6 bases between. The germline CDR1 and CDR2 sequences are SNHLY and FYNNEI. The CDR3 loop spans 14 amino acids. CDR3 region: CASSELAYNSPLHF. The CDR3 DNA is TGTGCCAGCAGTGAATTAGCTTATAATTCACCCCTCCACTTT.

In its sample, this clonotype was seen once. The chain recombines TRBV2 with TRBJ2-7, with TRBD2 matching 10 bases. The CDR3 covers 13 residues. Germline CDR1 reads SNHLY; CDR2 reads FYNNEI. With V trimmed by 5 bases and J by 4 bases, 2 bases remained unmatched. The CDR3 spells CASSLAGEYEQYF. CDR3 sequence (DNA): TGTGCCAGCAGTCTAGCGGGGGAGTACGAGCAGTACTTC.

Many counts were recorded for this clonotype. This chain connects TRBV5-1 to TRBJ2-1, with TRBD2 matching 10 bases. V was pared by 3 bases and J by 4 bases, with 7 bases of the junction left unmatched. The CDR3 contains 16 residues. Germline V gene lookup returns CDR1 SGHRS and CDR2 YFSETQ. Here the CDR3 reads CASSYDGTSAYNEQFF. CDR3 sequence (DNA): TGCGCCAGCAGCTATGACGGGACTAGCGCTTACAATGAGCAGTTCTTC.